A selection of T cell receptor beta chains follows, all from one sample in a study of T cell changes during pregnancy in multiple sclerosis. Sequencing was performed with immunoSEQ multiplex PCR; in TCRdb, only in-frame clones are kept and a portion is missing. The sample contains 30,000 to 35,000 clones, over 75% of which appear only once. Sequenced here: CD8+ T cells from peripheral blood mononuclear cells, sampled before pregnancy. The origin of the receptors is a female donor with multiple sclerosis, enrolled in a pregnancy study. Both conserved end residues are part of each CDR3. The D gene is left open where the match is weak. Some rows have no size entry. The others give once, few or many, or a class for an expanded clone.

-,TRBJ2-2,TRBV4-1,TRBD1,CASSQYTGESGELFF,TGCGCCAGCAGCCAATATACAGGGGAGAGCGGGGAGCTGTTTTTT
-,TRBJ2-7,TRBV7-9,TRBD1,CASSLGQGASEQYF,TGTGCCAGCAGCCTGGGACAGGGGGCGAGCGAGCAGTACTTC
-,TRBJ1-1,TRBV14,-,CASSQGGVNTEAFF,TGTGCCAGCAGCCAAGGAGGAGTGAACACTGAAGCTTTCTTT
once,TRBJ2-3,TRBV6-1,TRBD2,CASSEVMASGKDTQYF,TGTGCCAGCAGTGAAGTGATGGCTAGCGGCAAAGATACGCAGTATTTT
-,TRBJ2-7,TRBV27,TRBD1,CASSRDRVTYEQYF,TGTGCCAGCAGTCGGGACAGGGTTACCTACGAGCAGTACTTC
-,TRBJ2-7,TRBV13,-,CASSLLREQYF,TGTGCCAGCAGCCTTTTACGGGAGCAGTACTTC
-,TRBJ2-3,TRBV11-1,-,CASSPQQEDTDTQYF,TGTGCCAGCAGTCCCCAGCAGGAAGACACAGATACGCAGTATTTT
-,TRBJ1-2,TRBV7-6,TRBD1,CATREGAAGYTF,TGTGCCACCAGGGAGGGGGCAGCTGGCTACACCTTC
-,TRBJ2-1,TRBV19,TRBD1,CASRTGTGFHEQFF,TGTGCCAGTAGGACCGGGACAGGGTTCCATGAGCAGTTCTTC
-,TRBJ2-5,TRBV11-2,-,CASSSLLETQYF,TGTGCCAGCAGCTCCCTTTTAGAGACCCAGTACTTC
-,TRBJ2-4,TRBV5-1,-,CANSPFPSTAQYF,TGCGCCAACTCGCCTTTTCCTTCTACAGCTCAGTACTTC
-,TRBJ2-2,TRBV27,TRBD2,CASALAGNGELFF,TGTGCCAGCGCTTTAGCGGGGAACGGGGAGCTGTTTTTT
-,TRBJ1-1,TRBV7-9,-,CASSPAQGPEAFF,TGTGCCAGCAGCCCTGCACAGGGCCCTGAAGCTTTCTTT
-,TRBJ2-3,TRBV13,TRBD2,CASSSALASADTQYF,TGTGCCAGCAGCTCGGCACTAGCGAGCGCAGATACGCAGTATTTT
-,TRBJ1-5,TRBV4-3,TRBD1,CASSQGQGSDQPQHF,TGCGCCAGCAGCCAAGGACAGGGTTCAGATCAGCCCCAGCATTTT
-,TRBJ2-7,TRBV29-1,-,CSVGRGYEQYF,TGCAGCGTTGGAAGGGGCTACGAGCAGTACTTC
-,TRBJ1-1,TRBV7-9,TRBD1,CASKRQGADTEAFF,TGTGCCAGCAAGAGACAGGGGGCTGACACTGAAGCTTTCTTT
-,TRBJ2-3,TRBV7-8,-,CASSLQGFADTQYF,TGTGCCAGCAGCTTACAGGGATTCGCAGATACGCAGTATTTT
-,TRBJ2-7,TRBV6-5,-,CASYPATGYEQYF,TGTGCCAGCTATCCGGCGACAGGCTACGAGCAGTACTTC
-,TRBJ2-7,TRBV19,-,CASSTAGTSYEQYF,TGTGCCAGTAGTACAGCGGGGACATCCTACGAGCAGTACTTC
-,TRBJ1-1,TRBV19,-,CASSPGVWRPMNTEAFF,TGTGCCAGTAGTCCGGGTGTTTGGCGGCCCATGAACACTGAAGCTTTCTTT
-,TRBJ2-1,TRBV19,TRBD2,CASSTAAGGNNEQFF,TGTGCCAGTAGTACGGCAGCGGGGGGCAACAATGAGCAGTTCTTC
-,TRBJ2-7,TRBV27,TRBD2,CASSSLAGRAYEQYF,TGTGCCAGCAGTTCCCTAGCGGGTCGCGCGTACGAGCAGTACTTC
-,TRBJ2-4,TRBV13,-,CASSSSEDIQYF,TGTGCCAGCAGCTCCTCGGAGGACATTCAGTACTTC
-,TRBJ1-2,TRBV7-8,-,CASSFRQSPIGGYTF,TGTGCCAGCAGCTTCAGACAGTCCCCCATTGGTGGCTACACCTTC
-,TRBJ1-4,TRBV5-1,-,CASSSTPRGNEKLFF,TGCGCCAGCAGCTCGACCCCCCGGGGTAATGAAAAACTGTTTTTT
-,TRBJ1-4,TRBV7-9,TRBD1,CASSANRGRNEKLFF,TGTGCCAGCAGCGCCAACAGGGGGCGTAATGAAAAACTGTTTTTT
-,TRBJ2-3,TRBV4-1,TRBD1,CASSHGRDRGLPITDTQYF,TGCGCCAGCAGCCATGGGAGGGACAGGGGGCTCCCAATCACAGATACGCAGTATTTT
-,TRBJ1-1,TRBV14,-,CASSQKRGSEAFF,TGTGCCAGCAGCCAAAAAAGGGGGTCAGAAGCTTTCTTT
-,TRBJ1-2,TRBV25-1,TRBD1,CASSAWDGWDRGYGYTF,TGTGCCAGCAGTGCATGGGATGGATGGGACAGGGGTTATGGCTACACCTTC
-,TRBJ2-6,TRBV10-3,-,CAIRRPTGPGANVLTF,TGTGCCATCAGAAGACCGACAGGCCCTGGGGCCAACGTCCTGACTTTC
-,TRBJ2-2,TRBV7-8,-,CASSLAWELFF,TGTGCCAGCAGCTTAGCCTGGGAGCTGTTTTTT